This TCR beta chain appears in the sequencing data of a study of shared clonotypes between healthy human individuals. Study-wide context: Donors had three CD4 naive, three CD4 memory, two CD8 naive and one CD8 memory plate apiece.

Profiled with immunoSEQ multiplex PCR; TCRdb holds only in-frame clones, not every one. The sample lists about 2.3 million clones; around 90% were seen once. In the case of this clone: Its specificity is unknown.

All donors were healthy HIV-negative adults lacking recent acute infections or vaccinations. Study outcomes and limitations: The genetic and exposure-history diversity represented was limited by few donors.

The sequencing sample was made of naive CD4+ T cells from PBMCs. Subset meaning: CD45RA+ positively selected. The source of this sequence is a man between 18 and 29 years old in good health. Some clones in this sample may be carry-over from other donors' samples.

CDR3 amino acids: CASSLVVQEQYF. The CDR3 DNA reads as TGTGCCAGCAGCTTAGTGGTTCAGGAGCAGTACTTC. J is TRBJ2-7 and V is TRBV11-2; D remains ambiguous. Germline loops: CDR1 SGHAT, CDR2 FQNNGV. This CDR3 spans 12 amino acids. The V end was cut by 1 base, the J end by 7 bases, with 8 bases between.